The 19 T cell receptor beta chains reported below all come from one sample, sequenced in a study of regulatory T cells in long-lasting Graves disease. Sequencing libraries for TCR beta were prepared with iRepertoire HTBI primers and Arm-PCR of CDR3 regions. From the multiplex PCR reads, TCRdb called clonotypes with MiXCR, one entry per CDR3 protein. The repertoire holds hundreds of thousands of distinct CDR3 sequences, with about 20% as singletons. Time point: persistent/refractory GD, antithyroid drugs over 5 years with positive TRAb. With RNA extracted from PBMCs as input, the TCR library was made. The sequencing used peripheral blood mononuclear cells (PBMCs), collected when the disease was refractory, from a patient treated with antithyroid drugs. These receptors all stem from a female donor with Graves disease.

This clonotype has a handful of counts. The chain recombines TRBV6-2 or TRBV6-3 with TRBJ1-5; 7 nucleotides match TRBD1. CDR1 MNHEY and CDR2 SVGEGT come from the germline V gene. With 7 bases clipped from V and 6 bases from J, the junction kept 9 bases outside the gene matches. CDR3 length: 14 residues. The CDR3 coding sequence is TGTGCCAGCAAACTAACAGGGGAGGGTCAGCCCCAGCATTTT. It is translated as CASKLTGEGQPQHF.

The table lists this clonotype with many counts. CDR3 coding DNA: TGTGCCAGCACCAAGGACAGGGGGGATCAGCCCCAGCATTTT. It specifies CASTKDRGDQPQHF. This sequence joins TRBV2 and TRBJ1-5; TRBD1 matches at 10 bases. The J segment lost 5 bases and the V segment lost 7 bases, leaving 5 bases of the junction unmatched. The CDR3 runs to 14 residues. Germline lookup yields CDR1 SNHLY and CDR2 FYNNEI.

The rearrangement uses TRBV20-1 and TRBJ2-5; 8 bases fit TRBD2. Germline CDR1 DFQATT, CDR2 SNEGSKA (reference sequence). The CDR3 runs 14 residues. With 6 bases clipped from V and 2 bases from J, the junction kept 8 bases outside the gene matches. The CDR3 region has the DNA TGCAGTGCGCCGGGGGGGGCTGGGCAAGAGACCCAGTACTTC. This codes for CSAPGGAGQETQYF.

This clonotype was seen only a few times. This sequence joins TRBV6-1 and TRBJ2-7; perhaps TRBD1 as D (6 bases). With 6 bases removed from V and 4 bases from J, the gap between germline ends came to 13 bases. The CDR3 is 13 residues long. The germline CDR1 and CDR2 sequences are MNHNS and SASEGT. CDR3 sequence: CASSAGTGYEQYF. CDR3 bases: TGTGCCAGCAGCGCCGGTACAGGGTACGAGCAGTACTTC.

On this clonotype itself: A much larger clone differs by one base, so this may be a read error. V is TRBV24-1 and J is TRBJ2-5, with D perhaps TRBD2 (5 bases). Germline CDR1 and CDR2: KGHDR and SFDVKD. The CDR3 is 15 amino acids. V was clipped by 4 bases and J by 4 bases, with 15 bases between them. This CDR3 reads CATSEALGSGETQYF. CDR3 in DNA: TGTGCCACCAGTGAGGCTCTGGGGAGTGGAGAGACCCAGTACTTC.

The sample holds many counts of this clonotype. V is TRBV7-9 and J is TRBJ2-7; 7 positions agree with TRBD1. CDR3 size: 13 residues. Germline V gene data show CDR1 as SEHNR and CDR2 as FQNEAQ (reference sequence). V dropped 5 bases and J dropped 6; count of bases not matched to a gene: 7. CDR3 sequence: CASSSQGVSEQYF. The CDR3, as DNA: TGTGCCAGCAGCAGCCAGGGGGTAAGCGAGCAGTACTTC.

The chain uses TRBV19 and TRBJ2-7; 9 positions agree with TRBD2. Germline V gene sequence: CDR1 LNHDA, CDR2 SQIVND (reference sequence). V shed 6 bases and J 1 base; nucleotides not matched to a gene: 7. CDR3 length: 15 amino acids. The CDR3 DNA is TGTGCCAGTAGGGGGGTAGCGGGAGAATCCTACGAGCAGTACTTC. This gives the protein CASRGVAGESYEQYF.

This clonotype was seen only a few times. The chain links TRBV7-9 to TRBJ1-6, with D unclear. The CDR3 spans 12 residues. With 5 bases removed from V and 8 bases from J, the gap between germline ends came to 7 bases. Germline V CDR1 and CDR2: SEHNR, FQNEAQ (reference sequence). This CDR3 is CASSPTDSPLHF. The CDR3, as DNA: TGTGCCAGCAGCCCGACGGATTCACCCCTCCACTTT. The complete variable domain, with remaining parts taken from reference TRBV7-9 and TRBJ1-6, reads DTGVSQNPRHKITKRGQNVTFRCDPISEHNRLYWYRQTLGQGPEFLTYFQNEAQLEKSRLLSDRFSAERPKGSFSTLEIQRTEQGDSAMYLCASSPTDSPLHFGNGTRLTVT.

This clonotype was detected many times. This chain joins TRBV13 and TRBJ1-6; D remains ambiguous. Germline V CDR1 and CDR2: PRHDT, FYEKMQ (reference sequence). The CDR3 loop spans 14 amino acids. Trimming removed 3 bases from V and 7 bases from J, with 10 bases in between. The CDR3 DNA reads TGTGCCAGCAGCTTGAAGAAGAGAAATTCACCCCTCCACTTT. Protein sequence: CASSLKKRNSPLHF.

The chain is built from TRBV10-3 and TRBJ2-5; no reliable D call. V was clipped by 0 bases and J by 10 bases, with 9 bases between them. The CDR3 is made up of 12 amino acids. The germline V gene has CDR1 ENHRY and CDR2 SYGVKD. Written as DNA, the CDR3 is TGTGCCATCAGTGAGTCGATGAGTATCCAGTACTTC. Translation: CAISESMSIQYF.

Ten or more counts support this clonotype. The chain couples TRBV15 to TRBJ1-1; D is unclear. With 0 bases removed from V and 1 base from J, the gap between germline ends came to 6 bases. This CDR3 is 14 amino acids long. CDR1 and CDR2 from the germline V gene are LNHNV and YYDKDF (reference sequence). CDR3 coding DNA: TGTGCCACCAGCAGAGATCCAGAGAACACTGAAGCTTTCTTT. This encodes CATSRDPENTEAFF.

The V call is TRBV9, the J call TRBJ2-3, with D possibly matching TRBD1 (5 bases). This CDR3 spans 12 amino acids. Deletions cut 5 bases from V and 6 bases from J, with 10 bases between. Germline V gene lookup returns CDR1 SGDLS and CDR2 YYNGEE. The DNA for the CDR3 is TGTGCCAGCAGAGGGGTCTCGGATACGCAGTATTTT. As protein: CASRGVSDTQYF.

This clonotype was recorded many times. The chain links TRBV27 to TRBJ2-7, with D hard to call. The V end was cut by 5 bases, the J end by 3 bases, with 11 bases between. Germline assignment: CDR1 MNHEY and CDR2 SMNVEV (reference sequence). CDR3 length: 13 residues. CDR3 protein: CASSTLDRYEQYF. CDR3 DNA sequence: TGTGCCAGCAGTACACTGGATCGCTACGAGCAGTACTTC.

V and J are TRBV3-1 and TRBJ2-5, with a possible D match to TRBD2 (7 bases). The CDR3 sequence is 12 residues long. Trimming took off 4 bases at V and 9 bases at J, with 12 bases between the two ends. The germline CDR1 and CDR2 sequences are LGHDT and YNNKEL (reference sequence). The CDR3 DNA reads TGTGCCAGCAGCCTGGGGGGGCGGTCCCAGTACTTC. Its translation is CASSLGGRSQYF.

V is TRBV29-1 and J is TRBJ2-7; perhaps D is TRBD1 or TRBD2 (5 bases each). Trimming stripped 5 bases from V and 5 bases from J, with 16 bases between. The germline gives CDR1 SQVTM, CDR2 ANQGSEA. The CDR3 loop spans 13 amino acids. The CDR3 region has the DNA TGCAGCGTTCAGGGCGAGGGATCCCACGAGCAGTACTTC. Protein product: CSVQGEGSHEQYF.

A few counts support this clonotype. V gene TRBV9 combines with J gene TRBJ2-2; D is unclear. The CDR3 is 14 residues long. V dropped 5 bases and J dropped 0 bases, with 8 bases sitting between them. The V gene's germline CDR1 is SGDLS and CDR2 YYNGEE. The CDR3 is CASSVGPNTGELFF. The DNA for the CDR3 is TGTGCCAGCAGTGTCGGCCCGAACACCGGGGAGCTGTTTTTT.

V is TRBV20-1 and J is TRBJ1-6, with TRBD1 matching over 10 bases. The CDR3 is 14 residues long. V shed 0 bases, J shed 10 bases, and the junction held 3 bases outside the gene matches. Germline V gene lookup returns CDR1 DFQATT and CDR2 SNEGSKA (reference sequence). CDR3 coding DNA: TGCAGTGCTAGAGACCGGGACAGGGGATCACCCCTCCACTTT. It specifies CSARDRDRGSPLHF.

This clonotype was seen once. This clone may be a read error of a much larger clone one base away. The chain recombines TRBV30 with TRBJ1-1, with D hard to call. CDR1 and CDR2 from the germline V gene are GTSNPN and SVGIG (reference sequence). CDR3 size: 12 residues. CDR3 in DNA: TGTGCCTGGAGTGGCGGGAGAACTGGAGCTTTCTTT. Translating it yields CAWSGGRTGAFF.

The chain uses TRBV10-3 and TRBJ2-6; maybe TRBD2 (6 bases). V gave up 4 bases and J gave up 1 base, with 17 bases separating them. CDR3 length: 18 residues. Germline CDR1 ENHRY, CDR2 SYGVKD. In DNA form, the CDR3 reads TGTGCCATCAGTGGAGAAGAGGGGCGGGAATCTGGGGCCAACGTCCTGACTTTC. Protein sequence: CAISGEEGRESGANVLTF.